The clone carrying this TCR beta chain was seen a few times. Its antigen is currently unknown. The sample originates from a study of T cells in Graves' hyperthyroidism and ophthalmopathy. General study points: Expanded thyroid clonotypes (above 0.001) were mostly also found in blood. Classification by a 13 V-J model distinguished ophthalmopathy from stable hyperthyroidism. Ophthalmopathy was model-predicted a median about six months pre-onset.

Amplified TCR beta CDR3 regions came from RNA transcripts. A set of HTBI primers served as the primers for a first-round RT-PCR of the TCR CDR3. TCRdb re-analysed the multiplex PCR reads in MiXCR, keeping a single row per CDR3 protein. The table includes about 210,000 distinct CDR3 sequences, around 20% detected once. This receptor was identified in a man aged 40-49 years with Graves' hyperthyroidism. Input material: blood.

CDR3 nucleotide sequence: TGCGCCAGCAGCCAGTACCGCTCAACCATGGACTACACCTTC. Translating gives CASSQYRSTMDYTF. The rearrangement joins TRBV4-3 to TRBJ1-2, with D uncertain. The CDR3 extends over 14 amino acids. V was pared by 3 bases and J by 10 bases, with 18 bases between. Germline V gives CDR1 LGHNA, CDR2 YSLEER.